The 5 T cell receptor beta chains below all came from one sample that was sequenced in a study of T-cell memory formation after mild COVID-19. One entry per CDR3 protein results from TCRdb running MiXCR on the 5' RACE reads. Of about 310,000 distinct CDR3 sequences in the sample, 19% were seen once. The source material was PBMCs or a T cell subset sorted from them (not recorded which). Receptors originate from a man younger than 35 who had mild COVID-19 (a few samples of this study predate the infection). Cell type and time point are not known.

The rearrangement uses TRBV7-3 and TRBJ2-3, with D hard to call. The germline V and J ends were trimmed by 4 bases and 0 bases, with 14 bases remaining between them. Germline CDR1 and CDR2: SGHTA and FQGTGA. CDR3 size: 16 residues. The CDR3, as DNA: TGTGCCAGCAGCTCCTCCTACGCATCTAGCACAGATACGCAGTATTTT. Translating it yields CASSSSYASSTDTQYF.

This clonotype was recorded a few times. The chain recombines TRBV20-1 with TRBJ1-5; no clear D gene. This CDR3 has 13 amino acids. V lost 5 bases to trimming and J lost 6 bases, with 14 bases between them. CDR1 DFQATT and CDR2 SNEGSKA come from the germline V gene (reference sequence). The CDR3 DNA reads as TGCAGTGCTCCTAGCGTAGCGAGTCAGCCCCAGCATTTT. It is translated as CSAPSVASQPQHF.

This chain's CDR3 is CASSKGEKLFF. The CDR3 region has the DNA TGTGCCAGCAGCAAAGGTGAAAAACTGTTTTTT. This chain connects TRBV9 to TRBJ1-4; no clear D gene. Per germline, CDR1 SGDLS and CDR2 YYNGEE. Trimming removed 4 bases from V and 7 bases from J, with 5 bases in between. The CDR3 is made up of 11 amino acids.

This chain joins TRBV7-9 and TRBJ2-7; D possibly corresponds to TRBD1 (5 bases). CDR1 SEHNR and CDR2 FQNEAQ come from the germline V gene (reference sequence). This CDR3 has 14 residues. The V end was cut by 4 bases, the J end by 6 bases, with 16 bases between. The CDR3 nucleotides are TGTGCCAGCAGCTACCCCTCGAAGGGGTTCGAGCAGTACTTC. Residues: CASSYPSKGFEQYF.

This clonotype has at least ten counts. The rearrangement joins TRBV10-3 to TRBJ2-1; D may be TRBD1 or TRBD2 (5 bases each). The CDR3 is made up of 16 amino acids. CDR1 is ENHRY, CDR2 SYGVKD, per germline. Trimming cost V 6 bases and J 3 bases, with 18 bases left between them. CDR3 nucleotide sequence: TGTGCCATCAGCAGCCGGGGCCGCTCCCTCTACAATGAGCAGTTCTTC. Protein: CAISSRGRSLYNEQFF.